The T cell receptor (beta chain) described here comes from a study of shared clonotypes between healthy human individuals. Note on this clone: Its specificity is unknown.

CD45RA+ naive and CD45RA-negative memory subsets were separated from CD4+ cells. TCRdb's table, derived via immunoSEQ multiplex PCR, lists solely in-frame clones and lacks some. The repertoire holds 230,000 or so clones, with about 69% as singletons. Germline values: CDR1 MDHEN, CDR2 SYDVKM. The CDR3 sequence is 14 residues long. V was clipped by 3 bases and J by 0 bases, with 6 bases between them. General study results and limits: When compared with the clonotypes that were shared by all four sorted-subset donors, the non-shared clonotypes turned out to have lower generation probabilities. Sampling was confined to blood; repertoires within tissues likely differ.

J is TRBJ2-1 and V is TRBV28, with D unresolved. This TCR was sampled from a man aged 25-40 years in good health. The source material was memory CD4+ T cells sorted from blood. Sample subset: CD45RA-negative fraction. CDR3 loop: CASSFHVSYNEQFF. The DNA for the CDR3 is TGTGCCAGCAGTTTTCACGTCTCCTACAATGAGCAGTTCTTC.